This T cell receptor (beta chain) was captured by sequencing in a study of molecular identifiers for immune sequencing clone quantification. With regard to this clonotype: What it binds is unknown. At one end the junction does not follow the germline gene, possibly because of a read error.

Germline CDR1 reads SGHVS; CDR2 reads FNYEAQ. The CDR3 spans 13 residues. One entry per CDR3 protein, called by TCRdb with MiXCR from the PCR reads. The table lists roughly 300,000 distinct CDR3 sequences, roughly a quarter of them singletons. The study's findings and limits: With a barcode shared among identical TCR molecules, highly expanded clone sizes could be underestimated. Clones above 20 RNA copies contained over 98% of effector molecules but under 1% of naive ones.

Sorted naive CD8 T cells were those defined as CD8+CD4-CCR7+CD45RA+. The receptor was isolated from a human donor in good health. Some libraries in this study had Jurkat cell RNA spiked in. The specimen was naive CD8+ T cells from blood, with Jurkat cell RNA spiked in. Documented subset: FACS-sorted CD8+CD4-CCR7+CD45RA+ naive T cells. This sequence joins TRBV7-6 and TRBJ1-1; D is ambiguous. Here the CDR3 reads CASSSRMNTQAFF. The CDR3 region has the DNA TGTGCCAGCAGCTCAAGAATGAACACTCAAGCTTTCTTT.